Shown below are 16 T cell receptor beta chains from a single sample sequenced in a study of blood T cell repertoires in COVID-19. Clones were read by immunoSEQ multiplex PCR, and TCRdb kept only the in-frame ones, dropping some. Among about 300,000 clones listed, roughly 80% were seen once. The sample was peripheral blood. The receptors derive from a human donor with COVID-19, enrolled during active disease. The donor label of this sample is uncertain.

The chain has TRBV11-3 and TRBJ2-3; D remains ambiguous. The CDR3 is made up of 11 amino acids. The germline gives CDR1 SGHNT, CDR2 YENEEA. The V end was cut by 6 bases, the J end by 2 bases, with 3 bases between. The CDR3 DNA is TGTGCCAGCAGTTACACAGATACGCAGTATTTT. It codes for CASSYTDTQYF.

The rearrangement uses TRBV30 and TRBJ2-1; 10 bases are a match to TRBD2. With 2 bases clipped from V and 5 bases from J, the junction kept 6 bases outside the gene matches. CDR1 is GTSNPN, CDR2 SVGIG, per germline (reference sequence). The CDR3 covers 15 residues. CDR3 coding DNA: TGTGCCTGGAGTCCGGGACTAGCGAACGACAATGAGCAGTTCTTC. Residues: CAWSPGLANDNEQFF.

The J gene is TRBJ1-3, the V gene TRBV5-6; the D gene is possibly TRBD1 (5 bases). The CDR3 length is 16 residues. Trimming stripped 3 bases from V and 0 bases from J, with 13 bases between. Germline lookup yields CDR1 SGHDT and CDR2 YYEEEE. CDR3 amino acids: CASSSGGPHSGNTIYF. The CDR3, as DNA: TGTGCCAGCAGCTCGGGGGGACCCCACTCTGGAAACACCATATATTTT.

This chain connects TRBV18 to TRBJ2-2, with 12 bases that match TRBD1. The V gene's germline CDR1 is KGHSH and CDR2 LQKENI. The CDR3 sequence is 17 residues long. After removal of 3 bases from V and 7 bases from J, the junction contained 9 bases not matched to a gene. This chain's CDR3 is CASSPEPGQGAIGELFF. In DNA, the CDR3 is TGTGCCAGCTCACCGGAACCGGGACAGGGGGCGATCGGGGAGCTGTTTTTT.

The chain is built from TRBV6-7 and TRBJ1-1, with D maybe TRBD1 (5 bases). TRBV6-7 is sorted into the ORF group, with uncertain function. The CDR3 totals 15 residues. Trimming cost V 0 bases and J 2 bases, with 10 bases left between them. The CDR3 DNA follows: TGTGCCAGCAGTTACTCAGCAGGGCCTAACACTGAAGCTTTCTTT. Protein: CASSYSAGPNTEAFF.

For the CDR3, the DNA is TGTGCCAGCAGCTTATACGACACGTCCATTTCCTACGAGCAGTACTTC. Its protein product is CASSLYDTSISYEQYF. The V and J genes are TRBV7-2 and TRBJ2-7, with D unclear. CDR3 length equals 16 residues. Germline V gene data show CDR1 as SGHTA and CDR2 as FQGNSA. Trimming shortened V by 2 bases and J by 1 base, and 15 bases separated the two germline ends. Complete variable domain (other parts from reference TRBV7-2 and TRBJ2-7): GAGVSQSPSNKVTEKGKDVELRCDPISGHTALYWYRQSLGQGLEFLIYFQGNSAPDKSGLPSDRFSAERTGGSVSTLTIQRTQQEDSAVYLCASSLYDTSISYEQYFGPGTRLTVT.

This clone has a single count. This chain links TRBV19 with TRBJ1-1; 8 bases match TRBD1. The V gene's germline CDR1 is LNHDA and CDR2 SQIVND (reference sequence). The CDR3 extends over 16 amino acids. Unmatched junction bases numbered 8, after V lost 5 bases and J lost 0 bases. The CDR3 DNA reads TGTGCCAGTAGTCCTCGGACAGGGAGGTTGAACACTGAAGCTTTCTTT. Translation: CASSPRTGRLNTEAFF.

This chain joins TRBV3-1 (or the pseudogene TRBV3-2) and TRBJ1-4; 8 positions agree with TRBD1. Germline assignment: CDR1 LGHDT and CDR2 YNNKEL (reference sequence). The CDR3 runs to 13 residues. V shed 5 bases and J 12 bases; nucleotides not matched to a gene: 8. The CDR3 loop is CASSSDRGGQLFF. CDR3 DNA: TGTGCCAGCAGCTCTGACAGGGGTGGACAACTGTTTTTT.

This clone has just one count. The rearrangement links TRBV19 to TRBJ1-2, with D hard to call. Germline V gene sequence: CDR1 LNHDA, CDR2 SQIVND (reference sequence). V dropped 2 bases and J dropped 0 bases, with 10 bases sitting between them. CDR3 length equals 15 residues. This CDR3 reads CASSITHGANYGYTF. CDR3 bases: TGTGCCAGTAGTATAACCCACGGGGCTAACTATGGCTACACCTTC. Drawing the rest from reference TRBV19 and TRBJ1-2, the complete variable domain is DGGITQSPKYLFRKEGQNVTLSCEQNLNHDAMYWYRQDPGQGLRLIYYSQIVNDFQKGDIAEGYSVSREKKESFPLTVTSAQKNPTAFYLCASSITHGANYGYTFGSGTRLTVV.

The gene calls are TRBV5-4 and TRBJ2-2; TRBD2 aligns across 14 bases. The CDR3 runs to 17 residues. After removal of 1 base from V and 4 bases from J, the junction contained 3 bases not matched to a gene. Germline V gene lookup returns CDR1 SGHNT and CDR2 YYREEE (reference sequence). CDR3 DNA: TGTGCCAGCAGCTTGTATGGACTAGCGGGAGGCACCGGGGAGCTGTTTTTT. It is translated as CASSLYGLAGGTGELFF.

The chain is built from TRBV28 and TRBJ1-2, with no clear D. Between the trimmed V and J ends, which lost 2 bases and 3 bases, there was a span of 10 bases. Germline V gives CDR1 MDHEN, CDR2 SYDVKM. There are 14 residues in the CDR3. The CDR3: CASSLPQRDYGYTF. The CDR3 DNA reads TGTGCCAGCAGTTTACCCCAGCGGGACTATGGCTACACCTTC.

Here the CDR3 reads CASTPSALSYEQYF. In DNA form, the CDR3 reads TGTGCCAGCACCCCCAGCGCCCTCTCCTACGAGCAGTACTTC. The chain has TRBV27 and TRBJ2-7; D gene uncertain. CDR3 size: 14 residues. The germline V and J ends were trimmed by 7 bases and 0 bases, with 13 bases remaining between them. CDR1 is MNHEY and CDR2 is SMNVEV in the germline V gene (reference sequence).

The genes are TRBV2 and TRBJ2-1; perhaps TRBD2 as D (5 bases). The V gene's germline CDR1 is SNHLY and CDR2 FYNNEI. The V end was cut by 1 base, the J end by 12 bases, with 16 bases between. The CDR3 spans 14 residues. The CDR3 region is CASSEGGVGSRQFF. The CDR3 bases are TGTGCCAGCAGTGAAGGGGGAGTAGGGTCGAGGCAGTTCTTC.

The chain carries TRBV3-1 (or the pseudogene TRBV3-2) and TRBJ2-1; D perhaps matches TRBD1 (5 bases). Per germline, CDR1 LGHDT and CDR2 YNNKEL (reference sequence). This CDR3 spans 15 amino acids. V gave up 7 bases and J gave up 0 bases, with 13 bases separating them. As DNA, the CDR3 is TGTGCCAGCACCCTAGGGGCTAGCTCCTACAATGAGCAGTTCTTC. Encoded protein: CASTLGASSYNEQFF.

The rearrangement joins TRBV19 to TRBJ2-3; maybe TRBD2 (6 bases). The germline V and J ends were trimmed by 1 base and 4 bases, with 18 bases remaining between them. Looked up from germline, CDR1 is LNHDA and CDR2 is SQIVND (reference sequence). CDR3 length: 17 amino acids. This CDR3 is CASSIAPRGISSDTQYF. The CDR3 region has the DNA TGTGCCAGTAGTATAGCCCCCCGGGGGATAAGCTCAGATACGCAGTATTTT.

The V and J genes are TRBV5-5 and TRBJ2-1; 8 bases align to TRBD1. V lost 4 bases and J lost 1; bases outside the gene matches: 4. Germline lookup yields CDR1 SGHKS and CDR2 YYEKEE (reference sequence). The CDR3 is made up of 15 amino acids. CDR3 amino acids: CASSAGGLSYNEQFF. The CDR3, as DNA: TGTGCCAGCAGCGCAGGGGGCTTGTCCTACAATGAGCAGTTCTTC.